The clone carrying this TCR beta chain was counted a single time. This sample was taken from a study of PD-L1 blockade in urothelial cancer. Study-wide background: Analysis of the blood was performed 3 weeks (second dose) and 6 weeks after treatment start. Blood gave a median about 150,000 T cells.

The V segment lost 4 bases and the J segment 0 bases; nucleotides outside the gene matches: 4. The CDR3 extends over 15 amino acids. Looked up from germline, CDR1 is SEHNR and CDR2 is FQNEAQ (reference sequence). The method was immunoSEQ multiplex PCR; TCRdb's version includes in-frame clones alone and lacks a portion of them. The profile covers roughly 90,000 clones, with 90% to 95% appearing a single time and roughly 9.4% taken by the ten largest. All patients handed over anywhere from 1 to 8 samples, pretreatment and on-treatment. The sequencing here drew on PBMCs, taken around atezolizumab (anti-PD-L1) treatment. The sequence came from a man in his sixties with urothelial cancer. The rearrangement links TRBV7-9 to TRBJ2-7; TRBD1 matches at 9 bases. Here the CDR3 DNA reads TGTGCCAGCAGCTCAGGACAGGGGCACTCCTACGAGCAGTACTTC. Amino acids: CASSSGQGHSYEQYF.